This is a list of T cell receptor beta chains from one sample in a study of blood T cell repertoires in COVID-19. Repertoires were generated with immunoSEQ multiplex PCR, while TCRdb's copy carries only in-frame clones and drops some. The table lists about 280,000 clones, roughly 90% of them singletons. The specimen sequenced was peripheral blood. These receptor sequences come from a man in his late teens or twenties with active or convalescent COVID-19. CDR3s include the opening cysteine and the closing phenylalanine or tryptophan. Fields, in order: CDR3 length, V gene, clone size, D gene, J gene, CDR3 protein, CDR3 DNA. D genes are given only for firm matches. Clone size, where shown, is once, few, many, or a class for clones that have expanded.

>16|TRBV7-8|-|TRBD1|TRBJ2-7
CASSSLRDRGPYEQYF
TGTGCCAGCAGCTCTCTCCGGGACAGGGGGCCCTACGAGCAGTACTTC
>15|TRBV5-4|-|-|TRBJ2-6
CASSLPISGANVLTF
TGTGCCAGCAGCTTGCCCATCTCTGGGGCCAACGTCCTGACTTTC
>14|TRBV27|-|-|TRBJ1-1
CASTDRFMNTEAFF
TGTGCCAGCACTGACAGGTTTATGAACACTGAAGCTTTCTTT
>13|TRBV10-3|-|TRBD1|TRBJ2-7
CATGQALVSEQYF
TGTGCCACTGGACAGGCCCTCGTAAGTGAGCAGTACTTC
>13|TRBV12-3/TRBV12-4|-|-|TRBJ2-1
CASKASGYNEQFF
TGTGCCAGCAAAGCCAGCGGATACAATGAGCAGTTCTTC
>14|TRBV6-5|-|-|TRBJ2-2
CASRRGFDTGELFF
TGTGCCAGCAGGCGGGGCTTCGACACCGGGGAGCTGTTTTTT
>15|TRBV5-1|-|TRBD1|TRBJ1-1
CASSRTGFVNTEAFF
TGCGCCAGCAGCAGGACAGGGTTTGTGAACACTGAAGCTTTCTTT
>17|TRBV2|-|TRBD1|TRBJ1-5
CASSVGTGDYKNQPQHF
TGTGCCAGCAGTGTCGGGACAGGGGATTACAAAAATCAGCCCCAGCATTTT
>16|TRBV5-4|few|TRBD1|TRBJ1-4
CASSLDTGGRSEKLFF
TGTGCCAGCAGCCTTGACACAGGGGGCAGGAGTGAAAAACTGTTTTTT
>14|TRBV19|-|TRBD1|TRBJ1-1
CASKDRGMNTEAFF
TGTGCCAGTAAGGACAGGGGGATGAACACTGAAGCTTTCTTT
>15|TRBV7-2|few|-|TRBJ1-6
CASSSRPGIRSPLHF
TGTGCCAGCAGCTCCCGGCCCGGGATAAGGTCACCCCTCCACTTT
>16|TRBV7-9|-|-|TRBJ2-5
CASSLGPGAMQETQYF
TGTGCCAGCAGCTTGGGCCCGGGAGCGATGCAAGAGACCCAGTACTTC
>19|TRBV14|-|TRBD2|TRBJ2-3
CASSAGTGKTSGAYGTQYF
TGTGCCAGCAGCGCCGGGACAGGGAAGACTAGCGGGGCCTACGGGACGCAGTATTTT
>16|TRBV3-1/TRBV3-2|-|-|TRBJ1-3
CASSDQGTRSGNTIYF
TGTGCCAGCAGCGACCAGGGGACGCGGTCTGGAAACACCATATATTTT
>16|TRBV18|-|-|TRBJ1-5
CASSPSAGFSNQPQHF
TGTGCCAGCTCACCGTCCGCGGGATTTAGCAATCAGCCCCAGCATTTT
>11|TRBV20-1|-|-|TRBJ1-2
CSASEEGGYTF
TGCAGTGCTAGCGAGGAGGGGGGCTACACCTTC
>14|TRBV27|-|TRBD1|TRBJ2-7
CASSPWDSSYEQYF
TGTGCCAGCAGTCCATGGGACAGCTCCTACGAGCAGTACTTC
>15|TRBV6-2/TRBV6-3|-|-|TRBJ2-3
CASSSGRFSTDTQYF
TGTGCCAGCAGTTCGGGTCGTTTCAGCACAGATACGCAGTATTTT
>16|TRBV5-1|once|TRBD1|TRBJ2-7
CASSLNPRTGSNEQYF
TGCGCCAGCAGCTTGAATCCCCGGACAGGGTCCAACGAGCAGTACTTC
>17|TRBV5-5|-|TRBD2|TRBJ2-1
CASSLTGGLNPNNEQFF
TGTGCCAGCAGCCTCACGGGGGGGTTAAATCCCAACAATGAGCAGTTCTTC
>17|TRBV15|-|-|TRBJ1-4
CATSRGPTGGFYGKLFF
TGTGCCACCAGCAGGGGCCCAACGGGGGGCTTTTATGGAAAACTGTTTTTT
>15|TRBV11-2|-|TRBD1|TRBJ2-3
CASSLWTGRTDTQYF
TGTGCCAGCAGTCTTTGGACAGGGCGGACAGATACGCAGTATTTT
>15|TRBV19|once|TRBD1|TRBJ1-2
CASTPGQDINSVYTF
TGTGCCAGTACCCCGGGACAGGATATTAATTCTGTCTACACCTTC
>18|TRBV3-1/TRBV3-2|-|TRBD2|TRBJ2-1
CASSQEPVRGGLGWEQFF
TGTGCCAGCAGCCAAGAACCGGTACGGGGGGGCCTTGGATGGGAGCAGTTCTTC
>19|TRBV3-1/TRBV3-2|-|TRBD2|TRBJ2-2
CASSHSTPGGGPNTGELFF
TGTGCCAGCAGCCATAGTACCCCGGGGGGGGGCCCAAACACCGGGGAGCTGTTTTTT
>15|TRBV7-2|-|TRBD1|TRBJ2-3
CASSSYGQGSHTQYF
TGTGCCAGCAGCTCATACGGACAGGGATCACATACGCAGTATTTT
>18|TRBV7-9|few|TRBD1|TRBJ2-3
CASSPKLNGTGVTDTQYF
TGTGCCAGCAGCCCGAAATTAAACGGGACAGGGGTCACAGATACGCAGTATTTT
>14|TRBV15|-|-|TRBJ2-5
CATSSLRGSETQYF
TGTGCCACCAGCAGCCTCCGCGGGTCAGAGACCCAGTACTTC
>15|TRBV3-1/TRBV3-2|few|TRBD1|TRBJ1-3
CASSQGTGEANTIYF
TGTGCCAGCAGCCAAGGGACAGGGGAAGCTAACACCATATATTTT
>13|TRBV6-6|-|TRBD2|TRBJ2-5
CAIASGVEETQYF
TGTGCCATCGCTAGCGGGGTTGAGGAGACCCAGTACTTC
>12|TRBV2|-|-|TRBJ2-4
CASSDQGGIQYF
TGTGCCAGCAGCGATCAGGGGGGCATTCAGTACTTC
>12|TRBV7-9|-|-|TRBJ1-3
CASTYVENTIYF
TGTGCCAGCACCTACGTAGAAAACACCATATATTTT
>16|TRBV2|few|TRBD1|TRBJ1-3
CASSEGTGNSGNTIYF
TGTGCCAGCAGTGAGGGGACAGGGAACTCTGGAAACACCATATATTTT